The source of this T cell receptor (beta chain) is a study of blood T cell repertoires in COVID-19. Across the whole study: Sites in the United States, Italy and Spain provided acute and convalescent COVID-19 samples. PBMCs, B-cell-depleted T cells, or T cells were the source of the cDNA or gDNA that made up the material.

In assigning cohorts, the study relied on participant-reported clinical history. Sequencing was performed with immunoSEQ multiplex PCR; in TCRdb, only in-frame clones are kept and a portion is missing. This table holds some 390,000 clones, around 92% found once. The receptor comes from a young woman who had recovered from COVID-19. The sample consisted of PBMCs or T cells enriched from blood (not recorded which).

Here the CDR3 DNA reads TGCGCCAGCACCGTACGGGGGAAGGCTCCCCACGAGCAGTACTTC. As protein: CASTVRGKAPHEQYF. V is TRBV5-1 and J is TRBJ2-7; D possibly corresponds to TRBD2 (6 bases). The CDR3 contains 15 residues. Germline V lookup: CDR1 SGHRS, CDR2 YFSETQ. V gave up 6 bases and J gave up 5 bases, with 21 bases separating them.